The 17 T cell receptor beta chains presented below share a single source sample, sequenced in a study of T cells in Graves' hyperthyroidism and ophthalmopathy. RNA transcripts served as the template for amplifying TCR beta CDR3 regions. The study used the HTBI primer set for a first-round RT-PCR of the TCR CDR3. Via MiXCR, TCRdb re-called the multiplex PCR reads, giving one row per CDR3 protein. The sample includes about half a million distinct CDR3 sequences, around 24% of them seen just once. Sequencing input: blood. Every receptor here comes from a woman aged 25 to 45 with Graves' ophthalmopathy.

J is TRBJ2-3 and V is TRBV3-1; 11 bases are a match to TRBD2. Per germline, CDR1 LGHDT and CDR2 YNNKEL (reference sequence). This CDR3 has 16 amino acids. The junction had 8 bases not matched to a gene; V was cut back by 5 bases and J by 4 bases. CDR3 coding DNA: TGTGCCAGCAGCTTAACTCTAGCGGGAGGAGCAGATACGCAGTATTTT. It translates to CASSLTLAGGADTQYF.

This clonotype was seen only a few times. The chain uses TRBV12-3 or TRBV12-4 and TRBJ1-2; 9 bases map to TRBD1. The CDR3 runs to 16 residues. The ends lost 6 bases at V and 1 base at J; junction bases unmatched: 9. The CDR3 region is CASSPPTGGHNYGYTF. The CDR3 region has the DNA TGTGCCAGCAGCCCCCCCACAGGGGGCCATAACTATGGCTACACCTTC.

There are a few counts of this clonotype. V usage is TRBV5-1 and J usage is TRBJ2-7; 15 bases map to TRBD2. Germline V lookup: CDR1 SGHRS, CDR2 YFSETQ. The junction had 5 bases not matched to a gene; V was cut back by 4 bases and J by 3 bases. This CDR3 is built from 16 residues. DNA of the CDR3: TGCGCCAGCAGCCCAGCGGGACTAGCGGGGGGCTACGAGCAGTACTTC. Its translation: CASSPAGLAGGYEQYF.

As regards this clonotype: A much more abundant neighbour one base away suggests this may be a read error. The gene calls are TRBV7-9 and TRBJ2-5; TRBD2 matches 9 bases. CDR3 size: 16 residues. CDR1 and CDR2 from the germline V gene are SEHNR and FQNEAQ (reference sequence). J gave up 1 base and V 7 bases, and 10 bases lay outside the gene matches. The CDR3 is CASIPRVAGAQETQYF. Here the CDR3 DNA reads TGTGCCAGCATCCCCCGGGTAGCGGGGGCCCAAGAGACCCAGTACTTC.

In this sample, this clonotype turned up many times. DNA of the CDR3: TGTGCCAGCAGTCGGGGAGGACAGGGAAGCTATGGCTACACCTTC. This translates into CASSRGGQGSYGYTF. V usage is TRBV6-2 or TRBV6-3 and J usage is TRBJ1-2; 8 bases fit TRBD1. The CDR3 length is 15 residues. V was pared by 5 bases and J by 4 bases, with 9 bases of the junction left unmatched. Looked up from germline, CDR1 is MNHEY and CDR2 is SVGEGT.

This chain connects TRBV12-3 or TRBV12-4 to TRBJ1-2, with 7 bases fitting TRBD1. The CDR3 covers 15 residues. V lost 7 bases, J lost 4 bases, and 12 bases stayed unmatched. The CDR3 sequence: CASITFRDRSYGYTF. The CDR3 nucleotides read TGTGCCAGCATCACCTTTAGGGACAGATCCTATGGCTACACCTTC.

This clonotype was detected only once. V gene TRBV19 combines with J gene TRBJ1-1, with unresolved D. The germline V and J ends were trimmed by 6 bases and 3 bases, with 8 bases remaining between them. Germline V gene sequence: CDR1 LNHDA, CDR2 SQIVND (reference sequence). This CDR3 spans 12 amino acids. The DNA of the CDR3 is TGTGCCAGTAGAAAGGACCACACTGAAGCTTTCTTT. This translates into CASRKDHTEAFF.

This clonotype was picked up a small number of times. This sequence joins TRBV5-6 and TRBJ2-7; D possibly corresponds to TRBD1 (5 bases). Germline V gene lookup returns CDR1 SGHDT and CDR2 YYEEEE. This CDR3 region has 14 residues. Trimming cost V 1 base and J 4 bases, with 12 bases left between them. CDR3 in DNA: TGTGCCAGCAGCTTGAAGGGAAGGGGATACGAGCAGTACTTC. This codes for CASSLKGRGYEQYF.

The table lists this clonotype with many counts. The chain employs TRBV29-1 and TRBJ1-1; TRBD1 agrees at 9 bases. The CDR3 is 13 residues long. V lost 6 bases and J lost 5; bases outside the gene matches: 7. The germline V gene encodes CDR1 SQVTM and CDR2 ANQGSEA. Written as DNA, the CDR3 is TGCAGCGTCGCCCCAGGACAGGGGACTGAAGCTTTCTTT. Protein sequence: CSVAPGQGTEAFF.

This clonotype was counted ten times or more. V usage is TRBV7-9 and J usage is TRBJ1-1; D is unresolved. In germline, CDR1 is SEHNR, CDR2 FQNEAQ (reference sequence). The V end was cut by 3 bases, the J end by 1 base, with 9 bases between. The CDR3 runs 14 residues. The CDR3 nucleotides are TGTGCCAGCAGCTTCATCCCGCAGAACACTGAAGCTTTCTTT. Encoded protein: CASSFIPQNTEAFF.

This clonotype was seen at least ten times. This rearrangement joins TRBV6-4 to TRBJ1-1, with 9 nucleotides matching TRBD1. Losses at the gene ends were 8 bases for V and 1 base for J; bases not matched to a gene: 5. The CDR3 sequence is 14 residues long. The germline V gene has CDR1 MRHNA and CDR2 SNTAGT. For the CDR3, the DNA is TGTGCCAGCGCGGGACAGGGCAAGAACACTGAAGCTTTCTTT. Its protein is CASAGQGKNTEAFF.

The rearrangement links TRBV3-1 to TRBJ2-7, with 8 bases aligning to TRBD2. The trim removed 3 bases at V and 3 bases at J, leaving 4 bases unmatched. CDR1 and CDR2 from the germline V gene are LGHDT and YNNKEL (reference sequence). The CDR3 consists of 14 residues. The CDR3 bases are TGTGCCAGCAGCCAGCGGGGGGCCGACTACGAGCAGTACTTC. It translates to CASSQRGADYEQYF.

This clonotype was counted between two and nine times. The chain combines TRBV27 with TRBJ2-7; no clear D gene. Germline V CDR1 and CDR2: MNHEY, SMNVEV (reference sequence). Trimming took off 6 bases at V and 1 base at J, with 13 bases between the two ends. The CDR3 is 14 amino acids. Written as DNA, the CDR3 is TGTGCCAGCAGCCAAAGCTGGGAATCCTACGAGCAGTACTTC. It is translated as CASSQSWESYEQYF.

In its sample, this clonotype was seen many times. This chain links TRBV12-3 or TRBV12-4 with TRBJ1-1; no reliable D call. This CDR3 is 13 amino acids long. V was shortened by 1 base and J by 5 bases, with 8 bases between the two germline ends. The CDR3 DNA sequence: TGTGCCAGCAGTTTAGTGACCTATACTGAAGCTTTCTTT. Its protein is CASSLVTYTEAFF.

This clonotype was recorded many times. The V gene is TRBV11-2, the J gene TRBJ2-7; 9 bases line up with TRBD1. The CDR3 covers 15 residues. Trimming cost V 2 bases and J 5 bases; bases outside gene matches: 7. From germline, CDR1 is SGHAT and CDR2 FQNNGV. Written as DNA, the CDR3 is TGTGCCAGCAGCTTAATCACAGGGGGCGTCAACGAGCAGTACTTC. Translated: CASSLITGGVNEQYF.

The table lists this clonotype with many counts. This chain uses TRBV10-3 with TRBJ2-7; TRBD2 matches 10 bases. With 2 bases clipped from V and 6 bases from J, the junction kept 13 bases outside the gene matches. This CDR3 comprises 17 residues. Germline lookup yields CDR1 ENHRY and CDR2 SYGVKD. CDR3 residues: CAISERGRGAGGLEQYF. DNA of the CDR3: TGTGCCATCAGTGAGAGGGGGCGAGGAGCGGGGGGGCTCGAGCAGTACTTC.

This clonotype was counted many times. The V call is TRBV19, the J call TRBJ1-2, with D possibly matching TRBD1 (5 bases). Germline assignment: CDR1 LNHDA and CDR2 SQIVND (reference sequence). This CDR3 is 15 amino acids long. The V gene lost 1 base and the J gene lost 7 bases, with 16 bases spanning the gap. The CDR3 protein is CASSIAGVRSSGYTF. The CDR3 DNA sequence: TGTGCCAGTAGTATAGCGGGGGTACGCAGCTCTGGCTACACCTTC.